The text below deals with one T cell receptor (beta chain). The sample comes from a study of Graves' ophthalmopathy and Graves' hyperthyroidism. V gave up 4 bases and J gave up 7 bases; unmatched junction bases: 9. Germline loops: CDR1 LGHDT, CDR2 YNNKEL (reference sequence). The CDR3 spans 14 residues. TCR beta CDR3 regions were amplified from RNA transcripts. HTBI primers served in a first-round RT-PCR, which a second-round multiplex PCR followed. From the multiplex PCR reads, TCRdb called clonotypes with MiXCR, one entry per CDR3 protein. The sample records approximately 500,000 distinct CDR3 sequences, under 15% being singletons.

This chain uses TRBV3-1 with TRBJ1-2, with TRBD1 matching over 7 bases. This TCR was recovered from a woman aged 25-40 years with Graves' ophthalmopathy. What was sequenced was blood. CDR3 DNA: TGTGCCAGCAGCCCCGGGACAGACCTTATTGGCTACACCTTC. It codes for CASSPGTDLIGYTF.